These 6 T cell receptor beta chains came from one sample sequenced in a study of molecular identifiers for immune sequencing clone quantification. Via MiXCR, TCRdb re-called the PCR reads, giving one row per CDR3 protein. The sample lists around 480,000 distinct CDR3 sequences; about 21% were seen once. Specimen: naive CD8+ T cells from blood, with Jurkat cell RNA spiked in. Stated subset: FACS-sorted CD8+CD4-CCR7+CD45RA+ naive T cells. These receptors all stem from a human donor in good health. Some libraries in this study had Jurkat cell RNA spiked in.

The gene calls are TRBV27 and TRBJ1-1; 12 nucleotides align to TRBD1. CDR3 length: 18 residues. Per germline, CDR1 MNHEY and CDR2 SMNVEV (reference sequence). With V trimmed by 0 bases and J by 6 bases, 11 bases remained unmatched. The CDR3 is CASSLSWGQGAVISEAFF. The CDR3 DNA reads TGTGCCAGCAGTTTATCGTGGGGACAGGGGGCGGTAATCTCTGAAGCTTTCTTT.

This clonotype was recorded many times. Written as DNA, the CDR3 is TGTGCCAGCAGCAACAGGTTTAGCACAGATACGCAGTATTTT. Its protein is CASSNRFSTDTQYF. V gene TRBV11-2 combines with J gene TRBJ2-3; TRBD1 is a possible D gene (5 bases). CDR1 and CDR2 (germline): SGHAT, FQNNGV. The germline V and J ends were trimmed by 5 bases and 0 bases, with 9 bases remaining between them. CDR3 length equals 14 residues.

In its sample, this clonotype was seen many times. The V gene is TRBV4-3, the J gene TRBJ1-1; no reliable D call. Germline CDR1 and CDR2: LGHNA and YSLEER. The V and J ends lost 1 base and 7 bases respectively, with 13 bases between them. The CDR3 spans 14 residues. For the CDR3, the DNA is TGCGCCAGCAGCCAAGGCTTTAAAGGGATTGAAGCTTTCTTT. Encoded protein: CASSQGFKGIEAFF.

The V call is TRBV20-1, the J call TRBJ2-1; tentatively, D is TRBD2 (6 bases). V dropped 5 bases and J dropped 4 bases, with 18 bases sitting between them. The CDR3 is 15 residues long. Per the germline V gene, CDR1 is DFQATT and CDR2 is SNEGSKA (reference sequence). The CDR3, as DNA: TGCAGTGCTTATTCCCCGGGCGGGGTTTACAATGAGCAGTTCTTC. Translating it yields CSAYSPGGVYNEQFF.

At least ten counts were recorded for this clonotype. CDR3 coding DNA: TGCAGTGCTAGAGATTTGCGGGAGGGGTACGAGCAGTACTTC. It is translated as CSARDLREGYEQYF. V usage is TRBV20-1 and J usage is TRBJ2-7, with 9 nucleotides matching TRBD2. This CDR3 spans 14 amino acids. The germline V gene has CDR1 DFQATT and CDR2 SNEGSKA (reference sequence). V dropped 0 bases and J dropped 4; count of bases not matched to a gene: 4.

This clonotype was observed a single time. The conserved closing phenylalanine or tryptophan is absent in this CDR3, likely reflecting a read error. The V and J genes are TRBV10-3 and TRBJ2-7; 8 bases are shared with TRBD2. With 9 bases clipped from V and 4 bases from J, the junction kept 5 bases outside the gene matches. Germline CDR1 reads ENHRY; CDR2 reads SYGVKD. This CDR3 comprises 12 residues. In DNA, the CDR3 is TGTGCCATTCAGGGACTAGAGTACGAGCAGTACCTC. Its translation: CAIQGLEYEQYL.